This T cell receptor beta chain was retrieved from a study of blood T cell repertoires in COVID-19. Study-level information: COVID-19 samples from acute and convalescent phases originated in the United States, Italy and Spain. PBMCs, B-cell-depleted T cells, or T cells were the source of the cDNA or gDNA that made up the material.

CDR3 length: 15 amino acids. CDR1 is PRHDT and CDR2 is FYEKMQ in the germline V gene (reference sequence). V lost 5 bases to trimming and J lost 7 bases; unmatched junction nucleotides: 8. This clone was observed at least ten times. In the original processing: Estimates of nucleated cell counts were drawn from the amplification of reference gene primers. The data were produced by immunoSEQ multiplex PCR, yet TCRdb's version contains in-frame clones alone and is incomplete. Clone size and the V and J calls come from that table; the DNA yielded D and trimming. The table lists roughly 190,000 clones, 70% to 90% of them singletons.

The chain combines TRBV13 with TRBJ2-3, with 11 nucleotides matching TRBD1. The TCR sequence derives from a woman in her sixties or seventies with active or convalescent COVID-19. The sequencing sample was made of peripheral blood. Here the CDR3 DNA reads TGTGCCAGCAGCCCCAGGACAGGGGGCATACATACGCAGTATTTT. Protein product: CASSPRTGGIHTQYF.